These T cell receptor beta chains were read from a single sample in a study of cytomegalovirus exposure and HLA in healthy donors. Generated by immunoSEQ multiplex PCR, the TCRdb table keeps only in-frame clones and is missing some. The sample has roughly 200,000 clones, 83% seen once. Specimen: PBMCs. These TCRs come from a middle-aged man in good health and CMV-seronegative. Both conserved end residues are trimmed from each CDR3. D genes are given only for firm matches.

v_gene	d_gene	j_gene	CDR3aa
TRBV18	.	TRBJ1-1	ASSPPARGWTEAF
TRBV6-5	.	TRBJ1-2	ASSYSRQGNGYT
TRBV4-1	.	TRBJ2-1	ASSQPGLHYNEQF
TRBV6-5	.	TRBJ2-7	ASRNGSPRYEQY
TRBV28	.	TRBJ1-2	ASSLSGANYGYT
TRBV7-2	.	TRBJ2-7	ASSRQSSGAYEQY
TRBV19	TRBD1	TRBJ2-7	ASSTIGGQGFSEQY
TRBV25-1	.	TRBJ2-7	ASSGQTVKQY
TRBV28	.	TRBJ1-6	ASSLSRRGNSPLH
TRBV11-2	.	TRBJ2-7	ASKEGGYEQY